The 2 T cell receptor beta chains reported below all come from one sample, sequenced in a study of patients and donors after allogeneic stem cell transplantation. TCRdb used MiXCR to reprocess the RT-PCR reads, holding one entry per CDR3 protein. Of fewer than 500,000 distinct CDR3 sequences in the sample, 16% are singletons; the top ten hold roughly 7.2%. Material for sequencing was blood, either unsorted or a sorted T cell fraction (not recorded which). The receptors here all came from a human donor who was either an allogeneic HSCT recipient or a stem cell or donor lymphocyte infusion donor (not recorded which). It is not recorded whose cells these are; they may come from a transplant donor.

The rearrangement links TRBV29-1 to TRBJ2-4, with D maybe TRBD1 (5 bases). The CDR3 sequence is 13 residues long. Trimming pared 6 bases from V and 4 bases from J, leaving 13 bases between. Germline lookup yields CDR1 SQVTM and CDR2 ANQGSEA. The CDR3: CSVPGRLKNIQYF. CDR3 nucleotides: TGCAGCGTCCCAGGGCGTCTTAAAAACATTCAGTACTTC. Supplemented by reference TRBV29-1 and TRBJ2-4, the full variable domain reads SAVISQKPSRDICQRGTSLTIQCQVDSQVTMMFWYRQQPGQSLTLIATANQGSEATYESGFVIDKFPISRPNLTFSTLTVSNMSPEDSSIYLCSVPGRLKNIQYFGAGTRLSVL.

The chain recombines TRBV24-1 with TRBJ2-1; 14 bases agree with TRBD2. CDR1 and CDR2 (germline): KGHDR, SFDVKD. The CDR3 covers 18 residues. The trim removed 4 bases at V and 8 bases at J, leaving 12 bases unmatched. The CDR3 loop is CATSDQGLAGGLRDEQFF. As DNA, the CDR3 is TGTGCCACCAGTGACCAAGGACTAGCGGGAGGCCTCAGGGATGAGCAGTTCTTC.